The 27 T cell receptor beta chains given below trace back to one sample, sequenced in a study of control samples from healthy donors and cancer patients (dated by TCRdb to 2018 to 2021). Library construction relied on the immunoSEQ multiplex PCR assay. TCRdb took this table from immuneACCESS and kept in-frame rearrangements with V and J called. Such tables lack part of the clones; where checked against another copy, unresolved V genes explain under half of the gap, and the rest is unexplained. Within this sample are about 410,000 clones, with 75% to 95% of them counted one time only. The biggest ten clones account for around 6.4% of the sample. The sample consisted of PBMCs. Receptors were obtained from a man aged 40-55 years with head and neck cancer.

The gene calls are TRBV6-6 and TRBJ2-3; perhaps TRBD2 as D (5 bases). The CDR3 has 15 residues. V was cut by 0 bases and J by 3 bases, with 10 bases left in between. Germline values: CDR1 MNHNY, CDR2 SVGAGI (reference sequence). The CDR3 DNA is TGTGCCAGCAGTTACTCAGTTAGAGGGACAGATACGCAGTATTTT. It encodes CASSYSVRGTDTQYF.

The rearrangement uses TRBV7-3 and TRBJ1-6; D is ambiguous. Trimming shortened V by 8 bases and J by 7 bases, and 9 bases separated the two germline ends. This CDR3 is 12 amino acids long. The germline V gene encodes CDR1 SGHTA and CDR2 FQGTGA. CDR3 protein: CASREGNSPLHF. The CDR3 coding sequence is TGTGCCAGCCGGGAAGGGAATTCACCCCTCCACTTT.

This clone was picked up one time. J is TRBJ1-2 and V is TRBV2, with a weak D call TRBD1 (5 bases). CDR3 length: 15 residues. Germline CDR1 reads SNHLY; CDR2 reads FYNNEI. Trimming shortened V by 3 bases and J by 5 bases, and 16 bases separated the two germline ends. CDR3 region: CASSDRGGSSYGYTF. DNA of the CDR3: TGTGCCAGCAGTGATAGGGGAGGGTCGTCGTATGGCTACACCTTC.

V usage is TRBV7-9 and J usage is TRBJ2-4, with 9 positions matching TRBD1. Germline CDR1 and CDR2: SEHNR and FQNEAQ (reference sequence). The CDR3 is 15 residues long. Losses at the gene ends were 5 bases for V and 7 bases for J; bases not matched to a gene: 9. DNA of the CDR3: TGTGCCAGCAGCCGGGACAGGGTAGTCGGTAACATTCAGTACTTC. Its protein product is CASSRDRVVGNIQYF.

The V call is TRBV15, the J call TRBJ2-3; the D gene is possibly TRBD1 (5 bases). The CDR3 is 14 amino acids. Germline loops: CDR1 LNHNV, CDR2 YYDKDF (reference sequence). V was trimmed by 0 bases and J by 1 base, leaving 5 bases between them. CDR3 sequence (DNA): TGTGCCACCAGCAGAGAAGGGGGCACAGATACGCAGTATTTT. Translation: CATSREGGTDTQYF.

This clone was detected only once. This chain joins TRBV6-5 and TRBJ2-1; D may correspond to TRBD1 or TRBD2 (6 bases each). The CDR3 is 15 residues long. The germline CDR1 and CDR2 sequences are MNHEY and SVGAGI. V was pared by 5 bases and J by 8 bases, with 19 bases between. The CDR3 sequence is CASSTQTGGFDEQFF. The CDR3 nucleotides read TGTGCCAGCAGTACCCAGACAGGAGGGTTTGATGAGCAGTTCTTC.

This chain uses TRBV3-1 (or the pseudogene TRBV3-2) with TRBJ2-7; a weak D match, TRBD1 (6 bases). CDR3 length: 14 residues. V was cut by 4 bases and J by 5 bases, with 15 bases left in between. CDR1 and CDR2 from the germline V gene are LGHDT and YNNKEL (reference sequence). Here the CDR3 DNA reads TGTGCCAGCAGCCCCTCAGGGGCTGGGAACGAGCAGTACTTC. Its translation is CASSPSGAGNEQYF.

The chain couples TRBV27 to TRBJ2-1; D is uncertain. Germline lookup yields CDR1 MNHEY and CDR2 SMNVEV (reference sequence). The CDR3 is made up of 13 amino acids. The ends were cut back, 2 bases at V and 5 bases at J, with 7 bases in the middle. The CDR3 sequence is CASSLVFNNEQFF. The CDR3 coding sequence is TGTGCCAGCAGTTTAGTCTTCAACAATGAGCAGTTCTTC.

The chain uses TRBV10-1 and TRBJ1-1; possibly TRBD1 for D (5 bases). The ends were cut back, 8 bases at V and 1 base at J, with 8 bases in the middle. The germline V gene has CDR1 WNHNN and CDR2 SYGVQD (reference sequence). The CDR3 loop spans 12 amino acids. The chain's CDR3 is CASGDPNTEAFF. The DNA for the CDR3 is TGCGCCAGCGGGGACCCGAACACTGAAGCTTTCTTT.

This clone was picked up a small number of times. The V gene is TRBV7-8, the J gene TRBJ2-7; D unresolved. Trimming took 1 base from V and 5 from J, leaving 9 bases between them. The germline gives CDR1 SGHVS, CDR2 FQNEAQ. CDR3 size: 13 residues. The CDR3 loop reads CASSLVPTDEQYF. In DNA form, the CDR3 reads TGTGCCAGCAGCTTAGTCCCTACGGACGAGCAGTACTTC.

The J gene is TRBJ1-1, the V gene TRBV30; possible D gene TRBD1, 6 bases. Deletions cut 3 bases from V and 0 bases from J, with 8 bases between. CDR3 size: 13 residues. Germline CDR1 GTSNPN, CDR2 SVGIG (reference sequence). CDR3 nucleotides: TGTGCCTGGAGACGGACAGTGAACACTGAAGCTTTCTTT. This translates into CAWRRTVNTEAFF.

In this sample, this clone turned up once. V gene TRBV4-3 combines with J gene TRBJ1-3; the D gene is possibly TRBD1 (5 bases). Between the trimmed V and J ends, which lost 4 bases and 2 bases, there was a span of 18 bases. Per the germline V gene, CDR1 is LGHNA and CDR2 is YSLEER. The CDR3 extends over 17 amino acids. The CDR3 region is CASSRTPGPGAGNTIYF. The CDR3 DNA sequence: TGCGCCAGCAGCCGGACCCCAGGGCCGGGAGCTGGAAACACCATATATTTT.

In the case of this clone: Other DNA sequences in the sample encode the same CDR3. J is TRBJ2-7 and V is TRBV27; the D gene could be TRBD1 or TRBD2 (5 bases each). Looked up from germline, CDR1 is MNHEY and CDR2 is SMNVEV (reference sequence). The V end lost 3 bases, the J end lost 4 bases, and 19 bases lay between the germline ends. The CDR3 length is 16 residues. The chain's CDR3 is CASSLGRGGGRYEQYF. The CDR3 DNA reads TGTGCCAGCAGTTTGGGCCGGGGCGGTGGGCGATACGAGCAGTACTTC.

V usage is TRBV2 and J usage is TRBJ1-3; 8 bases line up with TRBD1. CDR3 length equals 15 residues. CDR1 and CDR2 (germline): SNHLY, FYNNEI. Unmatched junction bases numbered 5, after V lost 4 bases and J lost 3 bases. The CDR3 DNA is TGTGCCAGCAGTGGACAGGGGATAGATGGAAACACCATATATTTT. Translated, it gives CASSGQGIDGNTIYF.

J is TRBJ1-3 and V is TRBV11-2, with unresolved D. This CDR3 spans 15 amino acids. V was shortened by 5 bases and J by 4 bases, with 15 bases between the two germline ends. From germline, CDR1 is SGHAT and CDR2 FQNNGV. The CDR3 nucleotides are TGTGCCAGCAGCCCGCAGACAACCGGAGGAAACACCATATATTTT. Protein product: CASSPQTTGGNTIYF.

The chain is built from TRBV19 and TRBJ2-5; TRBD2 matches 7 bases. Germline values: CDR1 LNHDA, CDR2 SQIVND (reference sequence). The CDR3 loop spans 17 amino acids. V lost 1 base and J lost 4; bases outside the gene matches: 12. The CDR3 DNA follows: TGTGCCAGTAGTATAGCCCTCCAGGGAGGGTTTGGAGAGACCCAGTACTTC. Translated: CASSIALQGGFGETQYF.

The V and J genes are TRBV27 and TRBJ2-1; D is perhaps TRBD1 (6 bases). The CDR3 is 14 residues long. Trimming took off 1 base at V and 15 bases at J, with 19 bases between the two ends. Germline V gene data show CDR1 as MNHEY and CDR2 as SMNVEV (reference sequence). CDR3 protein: CASSLYRPGHATFF. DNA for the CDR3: TGTGCCAGCAGTTTATATAGACCGGGACATGCGACGTTCTTC.

CDR3 protein: CASSYQGSSYNSPLHF. The CDR3 DNA reads TGTGCCAGCAGTTATCAGGGAAGCTCCTATAATTCACCCCTCCACTTT. V usage is TRBV6-5 and J usage is TRBJ1-6, with D possibly matching TRBD1 (5 bases). V lost 3 bases to trimming and J lost 0 bases, with 9 bases between them. From germline, CDR1 is MNHEY and CDR2 SVGAGI. The CDR3 runs 16 residues.

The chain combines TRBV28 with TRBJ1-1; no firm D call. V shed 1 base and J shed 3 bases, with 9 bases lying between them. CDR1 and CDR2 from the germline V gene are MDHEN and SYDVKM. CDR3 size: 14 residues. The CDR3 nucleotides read TGTGCCAGCAGTTTATATGCAGCTTACACTGAAGCTTTCTTT. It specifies CASSLYAAYTEAFF.

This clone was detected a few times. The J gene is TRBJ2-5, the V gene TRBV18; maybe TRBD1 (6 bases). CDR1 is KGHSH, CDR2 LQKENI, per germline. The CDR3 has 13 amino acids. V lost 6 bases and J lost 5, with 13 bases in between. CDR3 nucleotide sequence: TGTGCCAGCTCGTCCGACAGGAGTGAGACCCAGTACTTC. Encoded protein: CASSSDRSETQYF.

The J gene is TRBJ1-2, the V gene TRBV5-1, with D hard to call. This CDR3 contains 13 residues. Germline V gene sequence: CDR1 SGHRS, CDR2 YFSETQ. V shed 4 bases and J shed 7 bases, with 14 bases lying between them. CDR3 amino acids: CASSSDPLGGYTF. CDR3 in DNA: TGCGCCAGCAGCAGCGACCCGCTAGGTGGCTACACCTTC.

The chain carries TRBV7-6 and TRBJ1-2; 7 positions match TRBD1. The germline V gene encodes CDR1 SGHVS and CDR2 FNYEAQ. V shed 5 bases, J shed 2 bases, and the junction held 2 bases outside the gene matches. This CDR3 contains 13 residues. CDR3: CASSPGQNYGYTF. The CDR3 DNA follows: TGTGCCAGCAGCCCGGGACAGAACTATGGCTACACCTTC.

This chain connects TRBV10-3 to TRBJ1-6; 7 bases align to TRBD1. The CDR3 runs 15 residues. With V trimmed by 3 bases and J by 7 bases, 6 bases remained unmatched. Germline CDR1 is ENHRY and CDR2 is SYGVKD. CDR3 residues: CAISDDRVGNSPLHF. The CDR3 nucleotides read TGTGCCATCAGTGACGACAGGGTTGGCAATTCACCCCTCCACTTT.

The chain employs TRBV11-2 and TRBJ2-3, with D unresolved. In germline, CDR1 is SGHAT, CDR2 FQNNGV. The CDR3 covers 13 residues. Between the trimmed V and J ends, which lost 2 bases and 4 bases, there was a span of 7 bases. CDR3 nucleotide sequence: TGTGCCAGCAGCTTATCTTTAGCAGATACGCAGTATTTT. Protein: CASSLSLADTQYF.

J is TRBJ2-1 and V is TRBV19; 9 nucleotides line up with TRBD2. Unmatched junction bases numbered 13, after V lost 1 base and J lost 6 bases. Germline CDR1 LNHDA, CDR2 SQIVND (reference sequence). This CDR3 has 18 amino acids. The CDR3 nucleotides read TGTGCCAGTAGTATAGGTCGGGGACTACTAGCGGGCTTCAATGAGCAGTTCTTC. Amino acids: CASSIGRGLLAGFNEQFF.

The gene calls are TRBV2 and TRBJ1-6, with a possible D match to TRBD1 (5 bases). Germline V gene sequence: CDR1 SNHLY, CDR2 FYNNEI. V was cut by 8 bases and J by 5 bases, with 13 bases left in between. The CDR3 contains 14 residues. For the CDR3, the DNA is TGTGCCAGCGGGGGGGTTTTGAATAATTCACCCCTCCACTTT. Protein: CASGGVLNNSPLHF.

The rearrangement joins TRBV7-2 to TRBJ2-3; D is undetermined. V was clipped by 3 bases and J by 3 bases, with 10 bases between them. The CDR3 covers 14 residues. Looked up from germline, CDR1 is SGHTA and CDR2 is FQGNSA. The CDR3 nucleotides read TGTGCCAGCAGCTTTCGCGGCCAGACAGATACGCAGTATTTT. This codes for CASSFRGQTDTQYF.